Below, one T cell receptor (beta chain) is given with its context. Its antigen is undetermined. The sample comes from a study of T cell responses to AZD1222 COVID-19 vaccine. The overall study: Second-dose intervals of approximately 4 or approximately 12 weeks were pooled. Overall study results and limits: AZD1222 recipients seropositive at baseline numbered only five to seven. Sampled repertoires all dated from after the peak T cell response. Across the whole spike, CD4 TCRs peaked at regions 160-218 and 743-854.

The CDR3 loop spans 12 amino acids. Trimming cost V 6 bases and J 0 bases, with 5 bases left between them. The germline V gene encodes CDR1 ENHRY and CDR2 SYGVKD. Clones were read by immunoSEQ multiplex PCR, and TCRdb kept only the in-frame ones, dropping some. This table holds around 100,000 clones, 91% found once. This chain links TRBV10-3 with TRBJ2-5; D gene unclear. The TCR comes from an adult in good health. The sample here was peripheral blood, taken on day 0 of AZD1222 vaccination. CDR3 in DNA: TGTGCCATCAGGACGGACCAAGAGACCCAGTACTTC. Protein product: CAIRTDQETQYF.